Following are 31 T cell receptor beta chains from one sample sequenced in a study of cytomegalovirus exposure and HLA in healthy donors. Amplification used 60 Vbeta primers and 13 Jbeta primers. This table comes from immunoSEQ multiplex PCR, and its TCRdb copy is limited to in-frame clones, with some not included. This sample yields 150,000 to 200,000 clones, of which around two thirds are seen a single time; roughly 10% belongs to the top ten. Sample: PBMCs. These receptors were obtained from a man aged 25 to 40 in good health and CMV-seropositive.

The chain employs TRBV2 and TRBJ1-6; 7 bases match TRBD1. Germline V gene sequence: CDR1 SNHLY, CDR2 FYNNEI. The CDR3 consists of 15 residues. V shed 2 bases and J 6 bases; nucleotides not matched to a gene: 4. The CDR3 coding sequence is TGTGCCAGCAGTGAATTGGGACAGTTTAATTCACCCCTCCACTTT. This translates into CASSELGQFNSPLHF. Full variable domain (rest looked up from reference TRBV2 and TRBJ1-6): EPEVTQTPSHQVTQMGQEVILRCVPISNHLYFYWYRQILGQKVEFLVSFYNNEISEKSEIFDDQFSVERPDGSNFTLKIRSTKLEDSAMYFCASSELGQFNSPLHFGNGTRLTVT.

The chain has TRBV27 and TRBJ2-1, with a tentative D call TRBD2 (6 bases). V was cut by 5 bases and J by 10 bases, with 18 bases left in between. From germline, CDR1 is MNHEY and CDR2 SMNVEV (reference sequence). The CDR3 sequence is 14 residues long. The CDR3 DNA follows: TGTGCCAGCAGTCCCGGGAGTCGGTCAGGGGAGCAGTTCTTC. Residues: CASSPGSRSGEQFF.

The chain employs TRBV5-1 and TRBJ2-2, with 7 bases lining up with TRBD2. The CDR3 is made up of 16 amino acids. Losses at the gene ends were 7 bases for V and 4 bases for J; bases not matched to a gene: 13. The germline CDR1 and CDR2 sequences are SGHRS and YFSETQ. Here the CDR3 DNA reads TGCGCCAGCGCCCAAAGGGTCGCGGGAGCCACCGGGGAGCTGTTTTTT. As protein: CASAQRVAGATGELFF.

This clone showed up just once. The DNA of the CDR3 is TGCGCCAGCAGCATCGGACAGGATGAGCAGTTCTTC. Its protein product is CASSIGQDEQFF. The chain has TRBV5-1 and TRBJ2-1; 7 bases map to TRBD1. Germline CDR1 and CDR2: SGHRS and YFSETQ. This CDR3 contains 12 residues. Trimming cost V 4 bases and J 8 bases; bases outside gene matches: 3.

This chain uses TRBV9 with TRBJ2-1, with D possibly matching TRBD1 (6 bases). Trimming took 1 base from V and 5 from J, leaving 13 bases between them. Germline-derived CDR1 and CDR2 are SGDLS and YYNGEE. CDR3 length: 15 residues. CDR3 sequence: CASSVSGGSHNEQFF. CDR3 in DNA: TGTGCCAGCAGCGTATCTGGGGGCAGCCACAATGAGCAGTTCTTC.

The table lists this clone with a count of one. The V gene is TRBV9, the J gene TRBJ2-1; D is undetermined. V gave up 1 base and J gave up 8 bases, with 13 bases separating them. The CDR3 is 14 residues long. Per the germline V gene, CDR1 is SGDLS and CDR2 is YYNGEE. CDR3 DNA: TGTGCCAGCAGCGTAAGGCTAGAGTTCTATGAGCAGTTCTTC. It yields the protein CASSVRLEFYEQFF.

This chain joins TRBV28 and TRBJ2-5, with 9 bases that match TRBD1. Germline lookup yields CDR1 MDHEN and CDR2 SYDVKM. The CDR3 extends over 15 amino acids. Trimming at V came to 5 bases and at J to 5 bases, leaving 9 bases not matched to a gene. The CDR3 spells CASSPITGGAETQYF. CDR3 bases: TGTGCCAGCAGTCCGATAACAGGGGGCGCGGAGACCCAGTACTTC. Full variable domain (rest looked up from reference TRBV28 and TRBJ2-5): DVKVTQSSRYLVKRTGEKVFLECVQDMDHENMFWYRQDPGLGLRLIYFSYDVKMKEKGDIPEGYSVSREKKERFSLILESASTNQTSMYLCASSPITGGAETQYFGPGTRLLVL.

As DNA, the CDR3 is TGTGCCAGCAGCCCGAGGGCGGTATCCTACGAGCAGTACTTC. This gives the protein CASSPRAVSYEQYF. V is TRBV5-6 and J is TRBJ2-7; TRBD2 might be the D (5 bases). The germline V gene has CDR1 SGHDT and CDR2 YYEEEE. This CDR3 is built from 14 residues. The ends were cut back, 4 bases at V and 1 base at J, with 12 bases in the middle.

Written as DNA, the CDR3 is TGTGCCAGCAGTGGGAACAGGGGAGCAGTTGCATTCGAGCAGTACTTC. Translation: CASSGNRGAVAFEQYF. V and J are TRBV25-1 and TRBJ2-7; 7 bases are shared with TRBD1. CDR3 length equals 16 residues. The V gene's germline CDR1 is MGHDK and CDR2 SYGVNS. V lost 4 bases, J lost 6 bases, and 15 bases stayed unmatched.

This chain links TRBV6-1 with TRBJ1-5; D is uncertain. Trimming pared 4 bases from V and 7 bases from J, leaving 11 bases between. The V gene's germline CDR1 is MNHNS and CDR2 SASEGT. The CDR3 runs to 13 residues. The CDR3 loop is CASSGFAGQPQHF. In DNA form, the CDR3 reads TGTGCCAGCAGTGGGTTTGCGGGCCAGCCCCAGCATTTT.

This clone was observed at least ten times. The genes are TRBV5-1 and TRBJ1-1; 8 bases match TRBD1. The CDR3 totals 16 residues. The ends lost 4 bases at V and 1 base at J; junction bases unmatched: 9. CDR1 and CDR2 (germline): SGHRS, YFSETQ. CDR3 coding DNA: TGCGCCAGCAGCCCCTACATGGACAGGGAGAACACTGAAGCTTTCTTT. Protein sequence: CASSPYMDRENTEAFF.

This chain links TRBV5-1 with TRBJ2-2, with TRBD1 identical over 7 bases. The ends lost 1 base at V and 3 bases at J; junction bases unmatched: 6. The CDR3 runs 16 residues. Germline loops: CDR1 SGHRS, CDR2 YFSETQ. The CDR3 DNA reads TGCGCCAGCAGCTTGTCGGCAGGGGGACACACCGGGGAGCTGTTTTTT. This codes for CASSLSAGGHTGELFF.

The chain carries TRBV14 and TRBJ2-1, with D unclear. Germline CDR1 SGHDN, CDR2 FVKESK. V was cut by 4 bases and J by 4 bases, with 11 bases left in between. The CDR3 loop spans 14 amino acids. For the CDR3, the DNA is TGTGCCAGCAGCCGAGCCATGCTTTACAATGAGCAGTTCTTC. This translates into CASSRAMLYNEQFF.

The chain links TRBV13 to TRBJ2-7, with TRBD2 identical over 13 bases. Trimming removed 5 bases from V and 11 bases from J; junction bases left unmatched: 12. The germline gives CDR1 PRHDT, CDR2 FYEKMQ (reference sequence). CDR3 size: 15 residues. The CDR3 region has the DNA TGTGCCAGCAGCCCCGGACTAGCGGGAGAAAGCGTTAAGTACTTC. It translates to CASSPGLAGESVKYF.

The rearrangement uses TRBV7-9 and TRBJ2-3; the D gene is possibly TRBD1 (6 bases). The V and J ends lost 3 bases and 2 bases respectively, with 12 bases between them. Per the germline V gene, CDR1 is SEHNR and CDR2 is FQNEAQ (reference sequence). The CDR3 contains 15 residues. The CDR3 DNA is TGTGCCAGCAGCTTGGATGGGGACAACACAGATACGCAGTATTTT. Translation: CASSLDGDNTDTQYF.

The genes are TRBV28 and TRBJ2-7; possibly TRBD2 for D (6 bases). V was shortened by 6 bases and J by 2 bases, with 29 bases between the two germline ends. CDR3 length: 19 amino acids. Germline lookup yields CDR1 MDHEN and CDR2 SYDVKM. The CDR3 reads CASSELRTKNGRGAYEQYF. CDR3 coding DNA: TGTGCCAGCAGCGAACTCCGAACAAAAAACGGGAGAGGGGCCTACGAGCAGTACTTC.

The chain employs TRBV27 and TRBJ2-7; 8 bases match TRBD2. The germline V gene has CDR1 MNHEY and CDR2 SMNVEV (reference sequence). CDR3 length equals 15 residues. The J segment lost 3 bases and the V segment lost 5 bases, leaving 9 bases of the junction unmatched. The CDR3 loop reads CASSVGGGGNYEQYF. CDR3 nucleotides: TGTGCCAGCAGTGTAGGAGGCGGGGGGAACTACGAGCAGTACTTC.

The gene calls are TRBV6-5 and TRBJ1-4, with D tentatively TRBD1 (6 bases). Between the trimmed V and J ends, which lost 2 bases and 8 bases, there was a span of 18 bases. The CDR3 runs to 16 residues. The V gene's germline CDR1 is MNHEY and CDR2 SVGAGI. The CDR3 protein is CASSYDPAGAGEKLFF. As DNA, the CDR3 is TGTGCCAGCAGTTACGATCCGGCAGGGGCTGGGGAAAAACTGTTTTTT.

This clone was seen more than once but under ten times. The V call is TRBV29-1, the J call TRBJ1-3, with no clear D. The germline V and J ends were trimmed by 4 bases and 7 bases, with 17 bases remaining between them. The CDR3 extends over 14 amino acids. Per the germline V gene, CDR1 is SQVTM and CDR2 is ANQGSEA. The chain's CDR3 is CSVGNTRGENTIYF. For the CDR3, the DNA is TGCAGCGTTGGTAATACCCGCGGGGAGAACACCATATATTTT.

The chain joins TRBV19 to TRBJ1-1; D may be TRBD1 (6 bases). The V end was cut by 7 bases, the J end by 1 base, with 22 bases between. Germline assignment: CDR1 LNHDA and CDR2 SQIVND (reference sequence). This CDR3 region has 17 residues. The CDR3, as DNA: TGTGCCAGTATCCCTGAGGGGTGGGAAGGGGGGAACACTGAAGCTTTCTTT. The encoded protein is CASIPEGWEGGNTEAFF.

This clone was counted a single time. The V call is TRBV27, the J call TRBJ2-1; D not certain. The germline V gene encodes CDR1 MNHEY and CDR2 SMNVEV (reference sequence). Trimming left V 3 bases short and J 5 bases short, with 8 bases between. The CDR3 has 13 residues. The DNA of the CDR3 is TGTGCCAGCAGTTTCAGTCTGAACAATGAGCAGTTCTTC. It translates to CASSFSLNNEQFF.

This clone was counted a few times. The rearrangement links TRBV6-1 to TRBJ2-7; TRBD1 matches at 11 bases. Germline V gene lookup returns CDR1 MNHNS and CDR2 SASEGT. V lost 4 bases to trimming and J lost 0 bases; unmatched junction nucleotides: 2. This CDR3 comprises 15 residues. The CDR3 DNA is TGTGCCAGCAGTGCCGGGACAGGGGGCTCCTACGAGCAGTACTTC. Amino acid sequence: CASSAGTGGSYEQYF.

The CDR3 nucleotides read TGTGCCAGTAGTGTACAGGGTCGAAGGAACACCATATATTTT. Its protein product is CASSVQGRRNTIYF. The rearrangement links TRBV19 to TRBJ1-3; TRBD1 might be the D (6 bases). This CDR3 is built from 14 residues. CDR1 and CDR2 (germline): LNHDA, SQIVND (reference sequence). The V end was cut by 5 bases, the J end by 7 bases, with 15 bases between.

The genes are TRBV7-3 and TRBJ2-2; no clear D. Trimming removed 5 bases from V and 3 bases from J, with 7 bases in between. This CDR3 is 13 amino acids long. Germline CDR1 reads SGHTA; CDR2 reads FQGTGA. CDR3 coding DNA: TGTGCCAGCAGCCTCCGAGACACCGGGGAGCTGTTTTTT. This sequence encodes CASSLRDTGELFF. Drawing the rest from reference TRBV7-3 and TRBJ2-2, the complete variable domain is GAGVSQTPSNKVTEKGKYVELRCDPISGHTALYWYRQSLGQGPEFLIYFQGTGAADDSGLPNDRFFAVRPEGSVSTLKIQRTERGDSAVYLCASSLRDTGELFFGEGSRLTVL.

The rearrangement uses TRBV5-6 and TRBJ1-1, with TRBD1 as a possible D gene (6 bases). The V and J ends lost 4 bases and 1 base respectively, with 14 bases between them. This CDR3 is built from 15 residues. Per germline, CDR1 SGHDT and CDR2 YYEEEE. This CDR3 reads CASSAGQGRNTEAFF. The CDR3 region has the DNA TGTGCCAGCAGCGCCGGGCAGGGGAGGAACACTGAAGCTTTCTTT. Together with reference TRBV5-6 and TRBJ1-1, the CDR3 gives the full variable domain: DAGVTQSPTHLIKTRGQQVTLRCSPKSGHDTVSWYQQALGQGPQFIFQYYEEEERQRGNFPDRFSGHQFPNYSSELNVNALLLGDSALYLCASSAGQGRNTEAFFGQGTRLTVV.

This chain joins TRBV28 and TRBJ1-1; no clear D gene. There are 10 residues in the CDR3. Germline V gene sequence: CDR1 MDHEN, CDR2 SYDVKM. Trimming left V 6 bases short and J 5 bases short, with 4 bases between. CDR3 nucleotides: TGTGCCAGCAGGGAGACTGAAGCTTTCTTT. Its protein product is CASRETEAFF.

This clone occurred a few times. This sequence joins TRBV27 and TRBJ1-4; possibly TRBD1 for D (6 bases). Germline V lookup: CDR1 MNHEY, CDR2 SMNVEV (reference sequence). Deletions cut 4 bases from V and 0 bases from J, with 6 bases between. The CDR3 sequence is 14 residues long. CDR3 in DNA: TGTGCCAGCAGTTGGACAGCAACTAATGAAAAACTGTTTTTT. It encodes CASSWTATNEKLFF. The entire variable domain, with the rest obtained from reference TRBV27 and TRBJ1-4, is as follows: EAQVTQNPRYLITVTGKKLTVTCSQNMNHEYMSWYRQDPGLGLRQIYYSMNVEVTDKGDVPEGYKVSRKEKRNFPLILESPSPNQTSLYFCASSWTATNEKLFFGSGTQLSVL.

The gene calls are TRBV30 and TRBJ2-1, with D perhaps TRBD2 (6 bases). CDR3 length: 14 amino acids. Germline V CDR1 and CDR2: GTSNPN, SVGIG (reference sequence). Trimming stripped 0 bases from V and 7 bases from J, with 13 bases between. CDR3 bases: TGTGCCTGGAGTGTAGGAGGGAGTGCAAATGAGCAGTTCTTC. It encodes CAWSVGGSANEQFF.

The V and J genes are TRBV9 and TRBJ2-2; TRBD2 agrees at 8 bases. Germline CDR1 is SGDLS and CDR2 is YYNGEE. This CDR3 spans 15 amino acids. The junction had 7 bases not matched to a gene; V was cut back by 4 bases and J by 5 bases. The CDR3, as DNA: TGTGCCAGCAGCACCGGGACTAGATTAACCGGGGAGCTGTTTTTT. Amino acids: CASSTGTRLTGELFF.

This clone was seen a handful of times. The chain couples TRBV28 to TRBJ1-1; the D is unclear. The V gene's germline CDR1 is MDHEN and CDR2 SYDVKM. The V gene lost 7 bases and the J gene lost 6 bases, with 15 bases spanning the gap. This CDR3 region has 13 residues. Here the CDR3 reads CASTPGVRAEAFF. The DNA of the CDR3 is TGTGCCAGCACCCCTGGTGTGAGAGCTGAAGCTTTCTTT. The whole variable domain, filled in from reference TRBV28 and TRBJ1-1, reads DVKVTQSSRYLVKRTGEKVFLECVQDMDHENMFWYRQDPGLGLRLIYFSYDVKMKEKGDIPEGYSVSREKKERFSLILESASTNQTSMYLCASTPGVRAEAFFGQGTRLTVV.

V gene TRBV5-6 combines with J gene TRBJ2-4; 7 nucleotides agree with TRBD2. V lost 2 bases, J lost 3 bases, and 8 bases stayed unmatched. This CDR3 is 16 amino acids long. Germline V gene data show CDR1 as SGHDT and CDR2 as YYEEEE. CDR3 DNA: TGTGCCAGCAGCTTTTGGGTAGGGGAGGGCAAAAACATTCAGTACTTC. The encoded protein is CASSFWVGEGKNIQYF.